The sequence of this T cell receptor (beta chain) was determined in a study of a mutant IDH1 vaccine in newly diagnosed glioma. Overall study findings and caveats: Altogether, 85% to 95% of patients exhibited vaccine-induced immune responses.

Germline V lookup: CDR1 SGHNT, CDR2 YYREEE (reference sequence). J gave up 4 bases and V 4 bases, and 7 bases lay outside the gene matches. This CDR3 is built from 14 residues. In regard to this clone: Its antigen is not known.

The time point denotes: baseline, week 1 (first vaccination visit). Treatment in this sample: pre-vaccination baseline after standard-of-care therapy. Donors' newly diagnosed IDH1-mutant WHO grade 3 or 4 astrocytomas lacked nuclear ATRX. The protocol was immunoSEQ multiplex PCR, while the TCRdb copy is restricted to in-frame clones and leaves out a portion. The sample has around 82,000 clones; over 75% are singletons. The chain combines TRBV5-4 with TRBJ2-5; 7 nucleotides match TRBD1. Sequences were derived from PBMCs, sampled from a glioma patient treated with radiotherapy, temozolomide or both. The receptor's source is a man aged 40-49 years with glioma. Some clones in this sample may be carry-over from other donors' samples. CDR3 in amino acids: CASSRGGTGETQYF. The CDR3 DNA sequence: TGTGCCAGCAGCAGAGGGGGCACGGGAGAGACCCAGTACTTC.